This TCR beta chain was obtained from a study of shared T cell receptors in the human thymus. Germline assignment: CDR1 SGHKS and CDR2 YYEKEE (reference sequence). The CDR3 is made up of 14 amino acids. V was clipped by 0 bases and J by 3 bases, with 7 bases between them. Some clones are missing from TCRdb's copy, which holds only in-frame ones; the method was immunoSEQ multiplex PCR. The table records about 660,000 clones, roughly 86% of them present only once. These data also formed part of another study, on human thymus T cells. As reported in that work: Donor material was obtained from healthy Finnish infants undergoing corrective surgery for congenital heart defects. There were highly overlapping thymic repertoires among unrelated individuals, as related research reported.

Sequencing used thymocytes. V gene TRBV5-5 combines with J gene TRBJ1-5; D gene ambiguous. This sequence originates from a boy in the first two years of life with a congenital heart defect. CDR3 sequence: CASSLGHLNQPQHF. In nucleotides, the CDR3 is TGTGCCAGCAGCTTGGGACACCTCAATCAGCCCCAGCATTTT.